These T cell receptor beta chains were read from a single sample in a study of blood T cell repertoires in COVID-19. TCRdb's table, derived via immunoSEQ multiplex PCR, lists solely in-frame clones and lacks some. The sample yields about 100,000 clones, approximately 86% seen once. The material sequenced was peripheral blood. All receptors derive from an older man with acute or convalescent COVID-19. The CDR3 runs from the conserved cysteine through the conserved F or W. Each record gives: V gene, CDR3 length, J gene, clone size, D gene, CDR3 protein, CDR3 DNA. D genes are given only for firm matches. The listing skips clone size in some rows; elsewhere it reads once, few, many or a size class.

>TRBV7-2|17|TRBJ2-7|NA|TRBD1
CASSLGGGGQVYYEQYF
TGTGCCAGCAGCTTAGGAGGAGGGGGACAGGTTTACTACGAGCAGTACTTC
>TRBV28|11|TRBJ2-7|once|NA
CASSPQGEQYF
TGTGCCAGCAGTCCCCAGGGGGAGCAGTACTTC
>TRBV7-9|14|TRBJ2-6|once|NA
CASSPNSGANVLTF
TGTGCCAGCAGCCCTAACTCTGGGGCCAACGTCCTGACTTTC
>TRBV5-4|15|TRBJ1-1|NA|NA
CASSFSQDPNTEAFF
TGTGCCAGCAGCTTTTCCCAGGATCCGAACACTGAAGCTTTCTTT
>TRBV24-1|11|TRBJ2-7|NA|NA
CATNDEASWYF
TGTGCCACCAATGACGAGGCCAGCTGGTACTTC
>TRBV5-4|12|TRBJ2-7|NA|NA
CASSSDGYEQYF
TGTGCCAGCAGCTCCGACGGGTACGAGCAGTACTTC
>TRBV5-1|16|TRBJ2-3|NA|NA
CASSLSGQGGTDTQYF
TGCGCCAGCAGCTTGAGCGGGCAGGGAGGCACAGATACGCAGTATTTT
>TRBV5-1|14|TRBJ2-2|few|NA
CASSLGQITGELFF
TGCGCCAGCAGCTTGGGGCAGATCACAGGGGAGCTGTTTTTT
>TRBV6-1|15|TRBJ1-2|NA|TRBD1
CASSEVVGGSYGYTF
TGTGCCAGCAGTGAAGTAGTAGGGGGCAGCTATGGCTACACCTTC
>TRBV11-3|14|TRBJ2-5|NA|NA
CASSLDRDEETQYF
TGTGCCAGCAGCTTAGATCGGGATGAAGAGACCCAGTACTTC
>TRBV18|12|TRBJ2-5|NA|NA
CASQEYQETQYF
TGTGCCAGTCAGGAATACCAAGAGACCCAGTACTTC